This T cell receptor beta chain originates from a study of identical twins. Study conclusions and caveats: Model-predicted out-of-frame TCR alpha sharing fell below observed values in monozygotic twins. It was possible that invariant MAIT and iNKT cells partly confounded the zero-insertion analyses. Conclusions came from cross-sectional statistical analysis, not from following the same donors.

Template switching added a universal primer binding site, and final cDNA carried unique molecular identifiers. MiXCR, applied by TCRdb to the 5' RACE reads, yields one record per CDR3 protein. This table has hundreds of thousands of distinct CDR3 sequences, approximately 20% appearing once. This clonotype appeared a few times. As yet, its antigen is unknown. These data were likewise used in another study, on yellow fever vaccine responses in identical twins.

Sequencing was done on a sample of CD4+ T cells sorted from blood. The receptor comes from a woman aged 18 to 35 in good health.

The DNA of the CDR3 is TGTGCCAGCTCACCTCGACTAGCGGGAGACACAGATACGCAGTATTTT. Translation gives CASSPRLAGDTDTQYF. The V gene is TRBV18, the J gene TRBJ2-3; 12 nucleotides line up with TRBD2. The CDR3 has 16 amino acids. Germline loops: CDR1 KGHSH, CDR2 LQKENI. Unmatched junction bases numbered 3, after V lost 3 bases and J lost 2 bases.